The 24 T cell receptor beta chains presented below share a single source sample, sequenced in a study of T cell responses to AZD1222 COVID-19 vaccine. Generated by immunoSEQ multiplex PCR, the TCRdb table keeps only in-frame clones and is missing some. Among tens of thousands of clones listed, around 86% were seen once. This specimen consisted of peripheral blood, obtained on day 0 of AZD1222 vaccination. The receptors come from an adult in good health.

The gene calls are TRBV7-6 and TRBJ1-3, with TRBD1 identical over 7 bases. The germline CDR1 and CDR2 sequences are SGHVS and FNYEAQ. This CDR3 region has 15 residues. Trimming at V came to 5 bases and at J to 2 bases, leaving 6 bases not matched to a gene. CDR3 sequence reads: CASSEYTGAGNTIYF. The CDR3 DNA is TGTGCCAGCAGCGAGTATACAGGGGCTGGAAACACCATATATTTT. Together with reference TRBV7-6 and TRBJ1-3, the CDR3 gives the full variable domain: GAGVSQSPRYKVTKRGQDVALRCDPISGHVSLYWYRQALGQGPEFLTYFNYEAQQDKSGLPNDRFSAERPEGSISTLTIQRTEQRDSAMYRCASSEYTGAGNTIYFGEGSWLTVV.

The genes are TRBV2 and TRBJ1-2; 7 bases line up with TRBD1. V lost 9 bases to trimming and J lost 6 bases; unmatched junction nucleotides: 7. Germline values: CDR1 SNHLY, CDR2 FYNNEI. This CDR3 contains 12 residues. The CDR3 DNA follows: TGTGCCAGAGAGACAGGGTGGGATGGCTACACCTTC. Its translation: CARETGWDGYTF.

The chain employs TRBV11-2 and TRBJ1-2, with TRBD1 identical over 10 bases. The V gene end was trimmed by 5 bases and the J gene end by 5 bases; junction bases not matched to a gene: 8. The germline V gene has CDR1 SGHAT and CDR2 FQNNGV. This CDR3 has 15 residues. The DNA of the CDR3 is TGTGCCAGCAGCCTCCTTCCGGGACAGGGGTATGGCTACACCTTC. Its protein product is CASSLLPGQGYGYTF.

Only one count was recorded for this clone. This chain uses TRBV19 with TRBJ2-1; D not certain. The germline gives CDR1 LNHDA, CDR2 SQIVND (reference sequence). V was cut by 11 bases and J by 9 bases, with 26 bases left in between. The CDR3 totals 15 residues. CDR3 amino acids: CASSSGGAQFGEQFF. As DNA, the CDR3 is TGTGCCTCGTCAAGTGGCGGCGCGCAATTCGGTGAGCAGTTCTTC.

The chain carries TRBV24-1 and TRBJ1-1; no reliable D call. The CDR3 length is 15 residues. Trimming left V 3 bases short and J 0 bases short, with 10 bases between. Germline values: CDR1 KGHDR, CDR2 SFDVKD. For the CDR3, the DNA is TGTGCCACCAGTGATCGGCGCCTGGTGAACACTGAAGCTTTCTTT. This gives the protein CATSDRRLVNTEAFF.

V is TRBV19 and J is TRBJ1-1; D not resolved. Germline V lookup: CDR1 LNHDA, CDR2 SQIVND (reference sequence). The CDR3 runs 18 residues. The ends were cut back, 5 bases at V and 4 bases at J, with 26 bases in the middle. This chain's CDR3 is CASSFVKGPRGEGTEAFF. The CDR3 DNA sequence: TGTGCCAGTAGTTTCGTGAAGGGCCCCCGGGGTGAAGGCACTGAAGCTTTCTTT.

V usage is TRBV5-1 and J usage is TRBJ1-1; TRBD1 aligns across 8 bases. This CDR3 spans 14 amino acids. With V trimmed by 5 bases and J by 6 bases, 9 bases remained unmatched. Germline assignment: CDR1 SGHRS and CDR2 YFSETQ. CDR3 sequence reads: CASRQTGGLPEAFF. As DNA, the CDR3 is TGCGCCAGCAGGCAAACAGGGGGACTCCCTGAAGCTTTCTTT.

CDR3 in amino acids: CASSRRVRELGGYTF. CDR3 coding DNA: TGTGCCAGCAGTCGACGCGTCAGGGAGCTAGGGGGCTACACCTTC. This chain joins TRBV6-5 and TRBJ1-2, with D possibly matching TRBD1 (5 bases). Trimming pared 5 bases from V and 8 bases from J, leaving 21 bases between. From germline, CDR1 is MNHEY and CDR2 SVGAGI. The CDR3 totals 15 residues.

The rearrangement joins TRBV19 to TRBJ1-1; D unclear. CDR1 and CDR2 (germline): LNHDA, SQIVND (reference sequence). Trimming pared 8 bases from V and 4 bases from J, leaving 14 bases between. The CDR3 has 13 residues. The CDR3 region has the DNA TGTGCCAGTTTCCGGCCTCCCAGCACTGAAGCTTTCTTT. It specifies CASFRPPSTEAFF.

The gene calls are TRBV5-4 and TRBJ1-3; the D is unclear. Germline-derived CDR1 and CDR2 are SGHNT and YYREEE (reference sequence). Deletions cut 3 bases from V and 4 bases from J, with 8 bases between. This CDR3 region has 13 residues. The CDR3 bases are TGTGCCAGCAGCTCCTCTGCCGGAAACACCATATATTTT. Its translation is CASSSSAGNTIYF.

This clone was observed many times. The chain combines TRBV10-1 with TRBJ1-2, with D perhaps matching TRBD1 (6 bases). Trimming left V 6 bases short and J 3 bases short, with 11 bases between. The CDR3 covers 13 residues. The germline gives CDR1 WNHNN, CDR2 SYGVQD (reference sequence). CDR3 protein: CASSNRVDYGYTF. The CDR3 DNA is TGCGCCAGCAGCAACAGGGTAGACTATGGCTACACCTTC.

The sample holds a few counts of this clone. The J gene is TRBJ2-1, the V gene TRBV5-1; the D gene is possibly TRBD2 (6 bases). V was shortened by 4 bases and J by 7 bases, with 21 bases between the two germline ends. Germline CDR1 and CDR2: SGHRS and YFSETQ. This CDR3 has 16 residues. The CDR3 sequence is CASSPGLGPEWNEQFF. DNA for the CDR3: TGCGCCAGCAGCCCGGGACTGGGCCCTGAGTGGAATGAGCAGTTCTTC.

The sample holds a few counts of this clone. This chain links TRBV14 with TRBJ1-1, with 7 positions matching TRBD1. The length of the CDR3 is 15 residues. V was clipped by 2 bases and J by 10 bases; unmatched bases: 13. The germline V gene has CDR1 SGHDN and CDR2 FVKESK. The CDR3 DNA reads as TGTGCCAGCAGCCAAAGACAGGGTTCGTCTTTCGGAGCTTTCTTT. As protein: CASSQRQGSSFGAFF.

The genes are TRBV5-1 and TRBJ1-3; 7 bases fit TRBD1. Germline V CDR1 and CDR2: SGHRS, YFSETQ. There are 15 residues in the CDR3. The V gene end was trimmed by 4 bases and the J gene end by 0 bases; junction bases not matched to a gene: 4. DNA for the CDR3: TGCGCCAGCAGCGATGGGACAGCCTCTGGAAACACCATATATTTT. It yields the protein CASSDGTASGNTIYF.

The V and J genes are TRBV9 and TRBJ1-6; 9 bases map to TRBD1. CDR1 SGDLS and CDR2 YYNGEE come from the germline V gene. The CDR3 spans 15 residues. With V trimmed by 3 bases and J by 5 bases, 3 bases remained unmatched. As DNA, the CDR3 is TGTGCCAGCAGCGCCAGACAGGGGGATAATTCACCCCTCCACTTT. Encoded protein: CASSARQGDNSPLHF.

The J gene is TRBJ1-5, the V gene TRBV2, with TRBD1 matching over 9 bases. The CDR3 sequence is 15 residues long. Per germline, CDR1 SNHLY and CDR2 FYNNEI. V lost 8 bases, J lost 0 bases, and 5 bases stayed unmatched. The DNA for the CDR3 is TGTGCCAGCGGGGACAGGGAGAATAGCAATCAGCCCCAGCATTTT. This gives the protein CASGDRENSNQPQHF.

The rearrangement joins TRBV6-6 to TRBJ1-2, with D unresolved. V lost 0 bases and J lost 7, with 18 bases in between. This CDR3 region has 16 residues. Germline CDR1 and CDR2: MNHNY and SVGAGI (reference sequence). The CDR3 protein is CASSYSILRAGSGYTF. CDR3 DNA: TGTGCCAGCAGTTACTCGATTCTACGGGCCGGGAGTGGCTACACCTTC.

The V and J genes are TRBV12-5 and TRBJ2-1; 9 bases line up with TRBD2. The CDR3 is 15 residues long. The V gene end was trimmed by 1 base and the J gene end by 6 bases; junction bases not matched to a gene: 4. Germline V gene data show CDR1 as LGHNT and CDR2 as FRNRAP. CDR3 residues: CASGLGSGGINEQFF. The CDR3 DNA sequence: TGTGCTAGTGGTTTGGGAAGCGGGGGGATCAATGAGCAGTTCTTC.

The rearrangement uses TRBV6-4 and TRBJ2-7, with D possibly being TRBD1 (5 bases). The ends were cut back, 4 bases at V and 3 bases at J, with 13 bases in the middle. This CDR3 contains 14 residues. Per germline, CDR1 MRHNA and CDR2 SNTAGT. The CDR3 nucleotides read TGTGCCAGCAGTGGTAAGACAGCAGTCTACGAGCAGTACTTC. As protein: CASSGKTAVYEQYF.

The CDR3 spells CASSIPGNTIYF. For the CDR3, the DNA is TGTGCCAGTAGTATCCCTGGAAACACCATATATTTT. V gene TRBV19 combines with J gene TRBJ1-3; D uncertain. V was cut by 3 bases and J by 2 bases, with 2 bases left in between. Germline V gene data show CDR1 as LNHDA and CDR2 as SQIVND (reference sequence). This CDR3 has 12 amino acids.

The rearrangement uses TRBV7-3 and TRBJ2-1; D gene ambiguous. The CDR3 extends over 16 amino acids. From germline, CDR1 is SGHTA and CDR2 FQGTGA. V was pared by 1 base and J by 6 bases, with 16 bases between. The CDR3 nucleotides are TGTGCCAGCAGCTTAATAGGCAATGGACGGATCAATGAGCAGTTCTTC. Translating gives CASSLIGNGRINEQFF.

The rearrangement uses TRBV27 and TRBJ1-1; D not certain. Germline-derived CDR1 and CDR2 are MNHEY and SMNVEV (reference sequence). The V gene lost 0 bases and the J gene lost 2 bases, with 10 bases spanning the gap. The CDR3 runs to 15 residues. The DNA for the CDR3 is TGTGCCAGCAGTTTATCGGACCCGTTTAACACTGAAGCTTTCTTT. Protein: CASSLSDPFNTEAFF.

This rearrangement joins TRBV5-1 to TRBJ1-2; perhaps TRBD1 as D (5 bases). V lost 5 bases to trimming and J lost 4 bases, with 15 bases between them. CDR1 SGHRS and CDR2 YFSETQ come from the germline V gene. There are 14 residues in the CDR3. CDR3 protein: CASRIMGDGYGYTF. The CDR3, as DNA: TGCGCCAGCAGAATCATGGGGGACGGCTATGGCTACACCTTC.

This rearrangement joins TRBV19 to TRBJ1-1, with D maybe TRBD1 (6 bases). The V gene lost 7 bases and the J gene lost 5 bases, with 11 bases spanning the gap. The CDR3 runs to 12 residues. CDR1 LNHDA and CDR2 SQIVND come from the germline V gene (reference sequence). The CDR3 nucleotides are TGTGCCAGTACTAGGGGGAGGACTGAAGCTTTCTTT. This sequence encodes CASTRGRTEAFF.